Following are 30 T cell receptor beta chains from one sample sequenced in a study of cytomegalovirus exposure and HLA in healthy donors. In the PCR, 60 Vbeta and 13 Jbeta primers were used. Some clones are missing from TCRdb's copy, which holds only in-frame ones; the method was immunoSEQ multiplex PCR. Of about 120,000 clones in the sample, roughly three fifths are singletons; the top ten hold more than 8.5%. Input material: PBMCs. The receptors derive from a man between 40 and 49 years old in good health and CMV-seropositive.

The chain recombines TRBV7-3 with TRBJ1-2; D is unclear. The germline V gene encodes CDR1 SGHTA and CDR2 FQGTGA. V was pared by 8 bases and J by 4 bases, with 14 bases between. The CDR3 runs to 13 residues. The CDR3 DNA reads TGTGCCAGCGGCCCAGACACATCCTATGGCTACACCTTC. Protein product: CASGPDTSYGYTF.

The count of this clone is one. The chain carries TRBV19 and TRBJ2-2; TRBD1 aligns across 7 bases. With V trimmed by 4 bases and J by 0 bases, 5 bases remained unmatched. The length of the CDR3 is 16 residues. The germline CDR1 and CDR2 sequences are LNHDA and SQIVND (reference sequence). The CDR3: CASSTLQGSNTGELFF. DNA for the CDR3: TGTGCCAGTAGTACACTACAGGGGTCGAACACCGGGGAGCTGTTTTTT. Full variable domain (outside the CDR3, taken from reference TRBV19 and TRBJ2-2): DGGITQSPKYLFRKEGQNVTLSCEQNLNHDAMYWYRQDPGQGLRLIYYSQIVNDFQKGDIAEGYSVSREKKESFPLTVTSAQKNPTAFYLCASSTLQGSNTGELFFGEGSRLTVL.

The chain recombines TRBV6-1 with TRBJ1-4; D may be TRBD1 (5 bases). CDR1 MNHNS and CDR2 SASEGT come from the germline V gene. V shed 4 bases and J shed 0 bases, with 12 bases lying between them. This CDR3 spans 16 amino acids. In nucleotides, the CDR3 is TGTGCCAGCAGTGTTCGTCGGGGGGCAACTAATGAAAAACTGTTTTTT. Translating it yields CASSVRRGATNEKLFF.

The V gene is TRBV10-3, the J gene TRBJ2-7, with TRBD2 matching over 10 bases. CDR3 length: 15 amino acids. In germline, CDR1 is ENHRY, CDR2 SYGVKD. V shed 6 bases, J shed 2 bases, and the junction held 7 bases outside the gene matches. The CDR3 nucleotides read TGTGCCATCAGGGGAGCGGGAGGGCCCACCTACGAGCAGTACTTC. Protein product: CAIRGAGGPTYEQYF.

Only one count was recorded for this clone. V gene TRBV9 combines with J gene TRBJ2-2, with D possibly matching TRBD1 (6 bases). Trimming removed 2 bases from V and 1 base from J, with 12 bases in between. CDR1 SGDLS and CDR2 YYNGEE come from the germline V gene. The CDR3 consists of 16 residues. The CDR3 region has the DNA TGTGCCAGCAGCGTCGGTCAGGGGTGGAACACCGGGGAGCTGTTTTTT. Translation: CASSVGQGWNTGELFF.

The chain is built from TRBV6-1 and TRBJ1-1, with 9 bases that match TRBD1. V was clipped by 4 bases and J by 11 bases; unmatched bases: 17. This CDR3 spans 16 amino acids. Germline CDR1 reads MNHNS; CDR2 reads SASEGT. The CDR3 nucleotides are TGTGCCAGCAGTGGCCCCACAGGGGGCGCAGATCCTAGGGCTTTCTTT. Protein: CASSGPTGGADPRAFF.

This clone has more than one count but fewer than ten. The DNA of the CDR3 is TGTGCCAGCAGCCAAGAAGCTAGCGGGAAAAACATTCAGTACTTC. Encoded protein: CASSQEASGKNIQYF. The gene calls are TRBV4-2 and TRBJ2-4; 8 nucleotides line up with TRBD2. V dropped 0 bases and J dropped 4; count of bases not matched to a gene: 2. CDR1 is LGHNA, CDR2 YNFKEQ, per germline. The CDR3 loop spans 15 amino acids.

This clone has more than one count but fewer than ten. The rearrangement links TRBV5-8 to TRBJ2-5; possibly TRBD2 for D (5 bases). Germline-derived CDR1 and CDR2 are SGHTS and YDEGEE. V lost 3 bases to trimming and J lost 2 bases, with 11 bases between them. The CDR3 runs 14 residues. In nucleotides, the CDR3 is TGTGCCAGCAGCTCGGGCCGGGGTCAAGAGACCCAGTACTTC. Translation gives CASSSGRGQETQYF.

J is TRBJ1-2 and V is TRBV2; TRBD1 agrees at 10 bases. Germline CDR1 is SNHLY and CDR2 is FYNNEI. This CDR3 comprises 13 residues. The junction had 5 bases not matched to a gene; V was cut back by 8 bases and J by 5 bases. The CDR3 coding sequence is TGTGCCAGCCGGACAGGGGGAATGTATGGCTACACCTTC. This encodes CASRTGGMYGYTF.

This rearrangement joins TRBV7-2 to TRBJ2-3, with D unclear. The germline V and J ends were trimmed by 1 base and 6 bases, with 8 bases remaining between them. The CDR3 is made up of 13 amino acids. Germline V gene sequence: CDR1 SGHTA, CDR2 FQGNSA. CDR3 region: CASSLGGMDTQYF. DNA for the CDR3: TGTGCCAGCAGCTTAGGCGGAATGGATACGCAGTATTTT.

V usage is TRBV1 and J usage is TRBJ2-3; TRBD1 was called by the table and not checked on the DNA. TRBV1 is labeled a pseudogene. The CDR3 spans 18 residues. The DNA of the CDR3 is TGCACCAGCAGCCCTTCCCGATTGGGGCATTTTGGATTATATACGCAGTATTTT. Amino acids: CTSSPSRLGHFGLYTQYF.

The chain has TRBV5-1 and TRBJ2-7; 8 positions match TRBD1. The CDR3 covers 13 residues. Trimming took 4 bases from V and 5 from J; bases not matched to a gene: 5. Germline lookup yields CDR1 SGHRS and CDR2 YFSETQ. CDR3 in amino acids: CASSQTGVHEQYF. The CDR3 DNA reads as TGCGCCAGCAGCCAGACAGGGGTCCACGAGCAGTACTTC.

Only a few counts were recorded for this clone. The genes are TRBV9 and TRBJ2-5, with TRBD1 matching over 8 bases. Germline V lookup: CDR1 SGDLS, CDR2 YYNGEE. This CDR3 has 14 amino acids. V lost 4 bases and J lost 0; bases outside the gene matches: 2. The CDR3 loop reads CASSRDRNQETQYF. The CDR3 coding sequence is TGTGCCAGCAGCCGGGACAGGAACCAAGAGACCCAGTACTTC.

The chain recombines TRBV6-6 with TRBJ1-3; no clear D gene. The CDR3 is made up of 13 amino acids. V shed 6 bases and J shed 0 bases, with 6 bases lying between them. The V gene's germline CDR1 is MNHNY and CDR2 SVGAGI (reference sequence). DNA for the CDR3: TGTGCCAGCAGCAGTACCTCTGGAAACACCATATATTTT. It specifies CASSSTSGNTIYF.

The chain is built from TRBV27 and TRBJ2-7, with D unresolved. The CDR3 sequence is 14 residues long. Germline-derived CDR1 and CDR2 are MNHEY and SMNVEV (reference sequence). Trimming took off 5 bases at V and 0 bases at J, with 11 bases between the two ends. Written as DNA, the CDR3 is TGTGCCAGCAGTCCGGCCTGGGCCTCCTACGAGCAGTACTTC. As protein: CASSPAWASYEQYF.

In its sample, this clone was seen a few times. The sample carries other DNA sequences with the same CDR3. The chain employs TRBV6-6 and TRBJ1-6, with 7 nucleotides matching TRBD1. V lost 5 bases to trimming and J lost 7 bases; unmatched junction nucleotides: 11. Germline loops: CDR1 MNHNY, CDR2 SVGAGI (reference sequence). The CDR3 extends over 16 amino acids. The CDR3 here is CASSPRQGKMNSPLHF. CDR3 bases: TGTGCCAGCAGTCCTCGACAGGGTAAAATGAATTCACCCCTCCACTTT.

The rearrangement joins TRBV23-1 to TRBJ1-5; 10 positions agree with TRBD1. TRBV23-1 belongs to the ORF category, with a function that is uncertain. After removal of 0 bases from V and 0 bases from J, the junction contained 8 bases not matched to a gene. This CDR3 comprises 19 residues. The CDR3 DNA reads TGCGCCAGCAGTCAATCGCTCCGGGACAGGGGATTTAGCAATCAGCCCCAGCATTTT. Translation: CASSQSLRDRGFSNQPQHF.

The chain employs TRBV11-2 and TRBJ1-2; weak D call: TRBD1 (6 bases). The germline V gene has CDR1 SGHAT and CDR2 FQNNGV. CDR3 length: 12 amino acids. The V end lost 5 bases, the J end lost 5 bases, and 9 bases lay between the germline ends. CDR3 nucleotide sequence: TGTGCCAGCAGCCTCAGGGGTTATGGCTACACCTTC. Protein: CASSLRGYGYTF. The full variable domain, in which reference TRBV11-2 and TRBJ1-2 provide the parts outside the CDR3, is EAGVAQSPRYKIIEKRQSVAFWCNPISGHATLYWYQQILGQGPKLLIQFQNNGVVDDSQLPKDRFSAERLKGVDSTLKIQPAKLEDSAVYLCASSLRGYGYTFGSGTRLTVV.

The chain carries TRBV10-3 and TRBJ1-2; D unclear. V gave up 2 bases and J gave up 4 bases, with 8 bases separating them. Germline V lookup: CDR1 ENHRY, CDR2 SYGVKD. The CDR3 has 13 amino acids. The DNA of the CDR3 is TGTGCCATCAGTGAGACTTCCGGCTATGGCTACACCTTC. Its protein is CAISETSGYGYTF.

Only a few counts were recorded for this clone. The gene calls are TRBV30 and TRBJ2-7; 7 bases map to TRBD1. This CDR3 spans 15 amino acids. Germline values: CDR1 GTSNPN, CDR2 SVGIG (reference sequence). V lost 3 bases, J lost 2 bases, and 10 bases stayed unmatched. For the CDR3, the DNA is TGTGCCTGGAGACTTGACAGGGTTAACCCCTACGAGCAGTACTTC. Translated, it gives CAWRLDRVNPYEQYF.

This chain connects TRBV2 to TRBJ2-1; 10 bases are shared with TRBD2. The CDR3 contains 16 residues. V shed 3 bases and J 7 bases; nucleotides not matched to a gene: 9. CDR1 SNHLY and CDR2 FYNNEI come from the germline V gene. CDR3 region: CASSERLAGVGNEQFF. In nucleotides, the CDR3 is TGTGCCAGCAGTGAGAGGCTAGCGGGAGTAGGGAATGAGCAGTTCTTC. The whole variable domain, remainder taken from reference TRBV2 and TRBJ2-1, is EPEVTQTPSHQVTQMGQEVILRCVPISNHLYFYWYRQILGQKVEFLVSFYNNEISEKSEIFDDQFSVERPDGSNFTLKIRSTKLEDSAMYFCASSERLAGVGNEQFFGPGTRLTVL.

This clone was picked up a small number of times. The chain has TRBV7-3 and TRBJ1-1; D might be TRBD1 (5 bases). Germline loops: CDR1 SGHTA, CDR2 FQGTGA. This CDR3 has 13 amino acids. The V end was cut by 3 bases, the J end by 1 base, with 6 bases between. In DNA, the CDR3 is TGTGCCAGCAGCTTCGGGGGGAACACTGAAGCTTTCTTT. Translated, it gives CASSFGGNTEAFF. Complete variable domain (other parts from reference TRBV7-3 and TRBJ1-1): GAGVSQTPSNKVTEKGKYVELRCDPISGHTALYWYRQSLGQGPEFLIYFQGTGAADDSGLPNDRFFAVRPEGSVSTLKIQRTERGDSAVYLCASSFGGNTEAFFGQGTRLTVV.

The V gene is TRBV5-4, the J gene TRBJ1-5; D is perhaps TRBD1 (6 bases). Germline-derived CDR1 and CDR2 are SGHNT and YYREEE (reference sequence). CDR3 length: 13 amino acids. Trimming pared 3 bases from V and 7 bases from J, leaving 11 bases between. CDR3 bases: TGTGCCAGCAGCTCAGGGGCGAGACAGCCCCAGCATTTT. It codes for CASSSGARQPQHF.

The chain recombines TRBV18 with TRBJ1-3, with D maybe TRBD1 (5 bases). Germline CDR1 and CDR2: KGHSH and LQKENI. Between the trimmed V and J ends, which lost 1 base and 2 bases, there was a span of 12 bases. The CDR3 runs 16 residues. The CDR3 region is CASSPRQGKAGNTIYF. CDR3 bases: TGTGCCAGCTCACCACGGCAGGGAAAGGCTGGAAACACCATATATTTT.

The V gene is TRBV11-1, the J gene TRBJ2-7; unclear D gene. The length of the CDR3 is 15 residues. Germline assignment: CDR1 SGHAT and CDR2 FQDESV (reference sequence). V dropped 2 bases and J dropped 1 base, with 12 bases sitting between them. In DNA, the CDR3 is TGTGCCAGCAGCTTACTGGCGGAACCATCCTACGAGCAGTACTTC. Encoded protein: CASSLLAEPSYEQYF.

The chain recombines TRBV6-1 with TRBJ2-1; 7 positions match TRBD1. This CDR3 comprises 19 residues. CDR1 MNHNS and CDR2 SASEGT come from the germline V gene. Germline trimming cut 1 base from V and 2 bases from J; bases unmatched to any gene: 14. CDR3 nucleotide sequence: TGTGCCAGCAGTGAAGGCCGTTGGTGGGGGACAGAAACCTACAATGAGCAGTTCTTC. It encodes CASSEGRWWGTETYNEQFF.

J is TRBJ2-7 and V is TRBV15; 10 nucleotides line up with TRBD1. Unmatched junction bases numbered 6, after V lost 2 bases and J lost 2 bases. CDR3 length equals 16 residues. The germline CDR1 and CDR2 sequences are LNHNV and YYDKDF (reference sequence). The chain's CDR3 is CATSRSAGTGAYEQYF. The CDR3 DNA reads as TGTGCCACCAGCAGATCGGCCGGGACAGGGGCCTACGAGCAGTACTTC.

The table lists this clone with a count of one. The V gene is TRBV5-7, the J gene TRBJ2-2; 7 bases are shared with TRBD1. TRBV5-7 is recorded as an ORF, its role being uncertain. V dropped 4 bases and J dropped 5; count of bases not matched to a gene: 8. The CDR3 contains 15 residues. The CDR3 is CASSPNRGLTGELFF. The CDR3 nucleotides read TGTGCCAGCAGCCCTAACAGGGGATTGACCGGGGAGCTGTTTTTT.

The CDR3 sequence: CASSPGQGVFGGEKLFF. Written as DNA, the CDR3 is TGTGCCAGCAGCCCTGGACAGGGAGTATTCGGGGGGGAAAAACTGTTTTTT. The chain couples TRBV11-2 to TRBJ1-4; TRBD1 agrees at 8 bases. Germline loops: CDR1 SGHAT, CDR2 FQNNGV. With 5 bases clipped from V and 8 bases from J, the junction kept 16 bases outside the gene matches. The CDR3 runs to 17 residues.

The chain uses TRBV6-5 and TRBJ2-7; 11 nucleotides match TRBD1. Germline CDR1 and CDR2: MNHEY and SVGAGI. CDR3 length equals 14 residues. The junction had 5 bases not matched to a gene; V was cut back by 6 bases and J by 4 bases. The CDR3 sequence: CASSLDRGPYEQYF. DNA for the CDR3: TGTGCCAGCAGCCTGGACAGGGGGCCTTACGAGCAGTACTTC.